The clone carrying this TCR beta chain was detected a few times. What it recognizes is unknown. CDR1 is SGHRS and CDR2 is YFSETQ in the germline V gene. CDR3 size: 15 residues. V trimming: 2 bases; J trimming: 6 bases; junction bases outside the gene matches: 9. TCRdb re-analysed the 5' RACE reads in MiXCR, keeping a single row per CDR3 protein. Of about 750,000 distinct CDR3 sequences detected, around 19% appear once; the ten largest clones hold under 20%. The data are from a study of CD8 T cells in ankylosing spondylitis. Study-level results: There was reportedly significant enrichment of clones that were disease-linked in matched ankylosing spondylitis synovial fluid. For ankylosing spondylitis blood, a TCR beta motif of under ten highly homologous variants appeared characteristic.

Sequencing used blood, either unsorted or a sorted T cell fraction (not recorded which). This sequence joins TRBV5-1 and TRBJ2-7, with TRBD1 matching over 9 bases. The TCR originated in a male donor with ankylosing spondylitis. The CDR3 region has the DNA TGCGCCAGCAGCTTAGGGGACAGGGATTTCGCCGAGCAGTACTTC. This codes for CASSLGDRDFAEQYF.